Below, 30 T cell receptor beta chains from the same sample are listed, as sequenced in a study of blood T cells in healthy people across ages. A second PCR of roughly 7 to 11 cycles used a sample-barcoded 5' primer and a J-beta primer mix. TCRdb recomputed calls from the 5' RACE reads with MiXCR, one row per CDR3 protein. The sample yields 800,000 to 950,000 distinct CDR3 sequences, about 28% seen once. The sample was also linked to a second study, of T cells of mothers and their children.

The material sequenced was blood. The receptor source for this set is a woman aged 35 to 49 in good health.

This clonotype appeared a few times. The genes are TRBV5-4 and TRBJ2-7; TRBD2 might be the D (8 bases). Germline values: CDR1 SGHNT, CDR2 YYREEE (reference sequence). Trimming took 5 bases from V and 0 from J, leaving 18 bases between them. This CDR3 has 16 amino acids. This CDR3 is CASRRDRAGGSYEQYF. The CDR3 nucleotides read TGTGCCAGCAGGCGCGACAGGGCGGGGGGCTCCTACGAGCAGTACTTC.

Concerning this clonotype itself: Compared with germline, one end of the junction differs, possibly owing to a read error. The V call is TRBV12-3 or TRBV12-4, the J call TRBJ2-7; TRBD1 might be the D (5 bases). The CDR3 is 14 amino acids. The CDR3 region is CTSSLWGRSYEQYF. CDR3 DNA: TGTACCAGCAGTTTATGGGGCCGATCCTACGAGCAGTACTTC.

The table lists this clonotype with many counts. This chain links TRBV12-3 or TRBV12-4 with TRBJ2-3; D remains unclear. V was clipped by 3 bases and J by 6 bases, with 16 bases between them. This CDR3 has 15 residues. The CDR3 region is CASSFVLTARDTQYF. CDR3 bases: TGTGCCAGCAGTTTTGTACTAACGGCCAGGGATACGCAGTATTTT.

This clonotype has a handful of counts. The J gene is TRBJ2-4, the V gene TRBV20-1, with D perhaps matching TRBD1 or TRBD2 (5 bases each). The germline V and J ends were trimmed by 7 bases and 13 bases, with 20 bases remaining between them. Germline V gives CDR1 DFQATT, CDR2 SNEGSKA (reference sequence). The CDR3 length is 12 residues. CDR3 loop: CSVPSRGYEQYF. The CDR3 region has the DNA TGCAGTGTCCCGAGTCGGGGCTATGAGCAGTACTTC.

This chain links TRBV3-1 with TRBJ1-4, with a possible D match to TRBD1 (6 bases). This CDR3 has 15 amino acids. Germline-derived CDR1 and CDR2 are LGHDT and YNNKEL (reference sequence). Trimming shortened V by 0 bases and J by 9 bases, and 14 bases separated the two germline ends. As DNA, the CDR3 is TGTGCCAGCAGCCAAGAGGGACACCTTAGGAAAAAACTGTTTTTT. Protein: CASSQEGHLRKKLFF. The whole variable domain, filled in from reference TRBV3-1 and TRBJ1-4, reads DTAVSQTPKYLVTQMGNDKSIKCEQNLGHDTMYWYKQDSKKFLKIMFSYNNKELIINETVPNRFSPKSPDKAHLNLHINSLELGDSAVYFCASSQEGHLRKKLFFGSGTQLSVL.

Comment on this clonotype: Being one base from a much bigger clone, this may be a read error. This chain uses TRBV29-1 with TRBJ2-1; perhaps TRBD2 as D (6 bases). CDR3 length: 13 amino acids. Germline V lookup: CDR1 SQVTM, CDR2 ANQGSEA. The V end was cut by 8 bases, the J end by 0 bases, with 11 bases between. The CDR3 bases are TGCAGCTTCGAACTAGCCTCCTACAATGAGCAGTTCTTC. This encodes CSFELASYNEQFF.

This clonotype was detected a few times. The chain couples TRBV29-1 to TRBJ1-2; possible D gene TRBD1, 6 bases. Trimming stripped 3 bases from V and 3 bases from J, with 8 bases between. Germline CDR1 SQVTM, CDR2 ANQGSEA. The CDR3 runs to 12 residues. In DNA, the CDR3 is TGCAGCGTTGAGGGACAACACTATGGCTACACCTTC. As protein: CSVEGQHYGYTF. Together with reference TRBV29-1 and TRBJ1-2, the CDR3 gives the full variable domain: SAVISQKPSRDICQRGTSLTIQCQVDSQVTMMFWYRQQPGQSLTLIATANQGSEATYESGFVIDKFPISRPNLTFSTLTVSNMSPEDSSIYLCSVEGQHYGYTFGSGTRLTVV.

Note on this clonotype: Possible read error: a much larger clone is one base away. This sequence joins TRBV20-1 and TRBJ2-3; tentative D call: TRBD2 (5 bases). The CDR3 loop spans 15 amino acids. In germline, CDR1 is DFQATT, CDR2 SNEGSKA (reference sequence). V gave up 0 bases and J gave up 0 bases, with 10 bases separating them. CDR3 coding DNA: TGCAGTGCTAGAGATTCGGGGTTTAGCACAGATACGCAGTATTTT. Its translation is CSARDSGFSTDTQYF.

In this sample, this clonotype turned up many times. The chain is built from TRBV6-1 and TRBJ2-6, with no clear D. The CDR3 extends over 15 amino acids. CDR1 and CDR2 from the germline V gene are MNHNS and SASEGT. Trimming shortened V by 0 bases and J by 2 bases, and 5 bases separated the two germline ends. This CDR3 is CASSEAGTGANVLTF. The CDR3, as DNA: TGTGCCAGCAGTGAAGCGGGGACTGGGGCCAACGTCCTGACTTTC.

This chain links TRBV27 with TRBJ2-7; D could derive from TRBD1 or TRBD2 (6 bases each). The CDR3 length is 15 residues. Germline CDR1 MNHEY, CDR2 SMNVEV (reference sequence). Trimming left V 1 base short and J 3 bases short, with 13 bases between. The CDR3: CASSLWGAADYEQYF. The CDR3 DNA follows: TGTGCCAGCAGTTTATGGGGGGCGGCCGACTACGAGCAGTACTTC.

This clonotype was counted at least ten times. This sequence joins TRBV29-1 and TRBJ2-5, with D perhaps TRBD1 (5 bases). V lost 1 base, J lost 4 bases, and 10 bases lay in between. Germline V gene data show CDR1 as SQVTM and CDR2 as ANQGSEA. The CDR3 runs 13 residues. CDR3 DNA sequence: TGCAGCGTTGAAGGCAGGGTTTCAGAGACCCAGTACTTC. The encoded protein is CSVEGRVSETQYF.

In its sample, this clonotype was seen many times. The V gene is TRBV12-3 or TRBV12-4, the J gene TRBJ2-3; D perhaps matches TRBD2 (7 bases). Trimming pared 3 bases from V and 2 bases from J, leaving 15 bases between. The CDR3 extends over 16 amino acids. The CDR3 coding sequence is TGTGCCAGCAGTTTCCCCGGGGGGCCGAACACAGATACGCAGTATTTT. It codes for CASSFPGGPNTDTQYF.

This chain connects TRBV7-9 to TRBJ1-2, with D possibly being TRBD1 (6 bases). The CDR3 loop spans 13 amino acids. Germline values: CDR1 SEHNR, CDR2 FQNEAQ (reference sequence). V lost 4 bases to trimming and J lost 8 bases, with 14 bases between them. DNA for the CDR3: TGTGCCAGCAGCTCGGATTGGACAGTGGGCTACACCTTC. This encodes CASSSDWTVGYTF.

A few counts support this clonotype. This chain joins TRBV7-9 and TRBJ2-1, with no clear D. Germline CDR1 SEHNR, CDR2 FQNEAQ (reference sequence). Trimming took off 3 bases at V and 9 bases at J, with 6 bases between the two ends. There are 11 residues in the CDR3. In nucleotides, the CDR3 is TGTGCCAGCAGCTTTGCTTCTGAGCAGTTCTTC. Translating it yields CASSFASEQFF. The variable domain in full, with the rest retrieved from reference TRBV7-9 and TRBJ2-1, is DTGVSQNPRHKITKRGQNVTFRCDPISEHNRLYWYRQTLGQGPEFLTYFQNEAQLEKSRLLSDRFSAERPKGSFSTLEIQRTEQGDSAMYLCASSFASEQFFGPGTRLTVL.

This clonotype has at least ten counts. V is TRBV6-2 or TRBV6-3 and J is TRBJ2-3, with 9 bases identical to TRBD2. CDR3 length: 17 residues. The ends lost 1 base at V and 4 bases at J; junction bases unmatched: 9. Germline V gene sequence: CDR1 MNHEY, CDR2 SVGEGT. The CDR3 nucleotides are TGTGCCAGCAGTTACTTCTCGACTAGCGGCAAACCAGATACGCAGTATTTT. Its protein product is CASSYFSTSGKPDTQYF.

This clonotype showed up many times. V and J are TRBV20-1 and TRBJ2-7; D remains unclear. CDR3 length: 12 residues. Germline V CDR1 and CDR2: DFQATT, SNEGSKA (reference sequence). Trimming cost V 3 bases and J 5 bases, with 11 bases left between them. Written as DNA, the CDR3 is TGCAGTGCTAGCCGGGCTAGGGACGAGCAGTACTTC. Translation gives CSASRARDEQYF.

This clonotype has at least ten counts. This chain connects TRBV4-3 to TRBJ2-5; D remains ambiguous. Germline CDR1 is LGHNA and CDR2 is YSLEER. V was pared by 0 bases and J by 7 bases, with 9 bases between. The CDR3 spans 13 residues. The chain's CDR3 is CASSQDRFGTQYF. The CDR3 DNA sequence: TGCGCCAGCAGCCAAGACCGGTTCGGGACCCAGTACTTC.

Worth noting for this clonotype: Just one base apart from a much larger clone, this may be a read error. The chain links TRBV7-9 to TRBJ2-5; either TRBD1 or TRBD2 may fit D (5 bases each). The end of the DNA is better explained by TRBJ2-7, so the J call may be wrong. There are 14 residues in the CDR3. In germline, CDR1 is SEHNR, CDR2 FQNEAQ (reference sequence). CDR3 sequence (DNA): TGTGCCAGCAGCTGGGGGTTATCGGCCTACGAGCAGTACTTC. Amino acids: CASSWGLSAYEQYF.

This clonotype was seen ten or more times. As DNA, the CDR3 is TGCGCCAGCAGTTATAGCGGGGGGGCCTACAATGAGCAGTTCTTC. Translating it yields CASSYSGGAYNEQFF. The chain joins TRBV5-1 to TRBJ2-1; 11 bases map to TRBD2. The V segment lost 5 bases and the J segment 2 bases; nucleotides outside the gene matches: 3. CDR3 size: 15 residues. Germline V CDR1 and CDR2: SGHRS, YFSETQ. Together with reference TRBV5-1 and TRBJ2-1, the CDR3 gives the full variable domain: KAGVTQTPRYLIKTRGQQVTLSCSPISGHRSVSWYQQTPGQGLQFLFEYFSETQRNKGNFPGRFSGRQFSNSRSEMNVSTLELGDSALYLCASSYSGGAYNEQFFGPGTRLTVL.

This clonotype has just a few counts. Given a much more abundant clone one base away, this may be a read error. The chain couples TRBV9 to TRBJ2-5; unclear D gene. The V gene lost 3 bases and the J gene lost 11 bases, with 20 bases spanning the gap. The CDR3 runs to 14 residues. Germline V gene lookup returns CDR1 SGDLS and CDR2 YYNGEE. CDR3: CASSGSWASNEQYF. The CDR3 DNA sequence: TGTGCCAGCAGCGGGTCGTGGGCTTCCAATGAGCAGTACTTC.

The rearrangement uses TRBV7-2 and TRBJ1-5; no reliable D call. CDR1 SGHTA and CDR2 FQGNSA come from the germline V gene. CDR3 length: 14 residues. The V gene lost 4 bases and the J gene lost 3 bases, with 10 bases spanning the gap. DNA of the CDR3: TGTGCCAGCAGCTCTAGCATGGCCAATCAGCCCCAGCATTTT. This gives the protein CASSSSMANQPQHF.

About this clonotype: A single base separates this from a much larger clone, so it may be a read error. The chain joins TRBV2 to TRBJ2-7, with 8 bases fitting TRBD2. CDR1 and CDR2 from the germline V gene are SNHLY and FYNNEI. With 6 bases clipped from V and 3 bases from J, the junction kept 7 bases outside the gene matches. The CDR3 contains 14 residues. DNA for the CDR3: TGTGCCAGCAGGGAGCAGCGGGGGAGCTACGAGCAGTACTTC. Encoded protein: CASREQRGSYEQYF. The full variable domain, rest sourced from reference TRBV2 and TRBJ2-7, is EPEVTQTPSHQVTQMGQEVILRCVPISNHLYFYWYRQILGQKVEFLVSFYNNEISEKSEIFDDQFSVERPDGSNFTLKIRSTKLEDSAMYFCASREQRGSYEQYFGPGTRLTVT.

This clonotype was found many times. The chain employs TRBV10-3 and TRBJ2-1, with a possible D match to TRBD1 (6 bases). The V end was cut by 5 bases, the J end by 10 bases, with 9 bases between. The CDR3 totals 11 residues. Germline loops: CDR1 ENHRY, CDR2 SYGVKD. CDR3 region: CAISQGYEQFF. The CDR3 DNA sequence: TGTGCCATCAGTCAGGGGTACGAGCAGTTCTTC.

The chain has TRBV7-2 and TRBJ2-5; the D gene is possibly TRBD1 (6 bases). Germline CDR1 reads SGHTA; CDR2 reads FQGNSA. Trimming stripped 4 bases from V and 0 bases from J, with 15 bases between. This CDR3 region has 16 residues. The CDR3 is CASSYDLQGYQETQYF. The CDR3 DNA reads TGTGCCAGCAGCTACGACCTCCAGGGGTACCAAGAGACCCAGTACTTC.

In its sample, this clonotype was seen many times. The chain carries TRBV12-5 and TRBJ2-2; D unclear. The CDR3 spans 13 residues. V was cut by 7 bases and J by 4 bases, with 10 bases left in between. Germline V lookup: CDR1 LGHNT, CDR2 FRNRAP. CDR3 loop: CASEHDGTGELFF. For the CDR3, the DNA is TGTGCTAGTGAGCACGACGGCACCGGGGAGCTGTTTTTT.

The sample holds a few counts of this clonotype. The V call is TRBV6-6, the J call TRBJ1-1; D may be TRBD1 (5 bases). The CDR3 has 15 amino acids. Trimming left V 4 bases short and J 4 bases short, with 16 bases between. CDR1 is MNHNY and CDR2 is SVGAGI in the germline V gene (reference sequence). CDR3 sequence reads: CASSSTINGGTEAFF. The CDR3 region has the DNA TGTGCCAGCAGTTCGACTATTAACGGGGGCACTGAAGCTTTCTTT.

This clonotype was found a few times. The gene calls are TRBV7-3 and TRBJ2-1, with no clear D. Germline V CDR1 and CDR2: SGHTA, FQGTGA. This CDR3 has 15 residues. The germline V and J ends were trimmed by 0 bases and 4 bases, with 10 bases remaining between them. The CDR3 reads CASSLTGIRYNEQFF. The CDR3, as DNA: TGTGCCAGCAGCTTAACAGGGATCCGATACAATGAGCAGTTCTTC. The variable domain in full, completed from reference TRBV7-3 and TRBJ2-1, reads GAGVSQTPSNKVTEKGKYVELRCDPISGHTALYWYRQSLGQGPEFLIYFQGTGAADDSGLPNDRFFAVRPEGSVSTLKIQRTERGDSAVYLCASSLTGIRYNEQFFGPGTRLTVL.

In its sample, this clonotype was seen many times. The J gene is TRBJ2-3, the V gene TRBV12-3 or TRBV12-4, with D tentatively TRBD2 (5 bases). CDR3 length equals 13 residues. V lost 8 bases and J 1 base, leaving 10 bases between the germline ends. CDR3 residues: CASGGGRTDTQYF. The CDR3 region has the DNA TGTGCCAGCGGAGGAGGACGCACAGATACGCAGTATTTT.

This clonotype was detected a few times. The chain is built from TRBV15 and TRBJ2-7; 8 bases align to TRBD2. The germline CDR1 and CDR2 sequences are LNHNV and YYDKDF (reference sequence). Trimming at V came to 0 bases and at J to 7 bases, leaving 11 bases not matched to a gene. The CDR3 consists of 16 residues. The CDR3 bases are TGTGCCACCAGCAGAGATGCGGGCGGGGGGAAGAATGAGCAGTACTTC. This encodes CATSRDAGGGKNEQYF.

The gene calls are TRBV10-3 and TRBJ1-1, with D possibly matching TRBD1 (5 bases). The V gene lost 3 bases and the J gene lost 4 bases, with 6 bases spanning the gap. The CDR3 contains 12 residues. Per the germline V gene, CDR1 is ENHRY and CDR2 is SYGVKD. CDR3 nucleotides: TGTGCCATCAGTGACAGGGCCACTGAAGCTTTCTTT. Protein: CAISDRATEAFF.